The present TCR beta chain was sequenced within a study of preoperative IRX-2 immunotherapy in early breast cancer. Produced via immunoSEQ multiplex PCR; TCRdb's table is partial and in-frame only. The table records 25,000 or so clones, roughly nine tenths of them present only once. Treatment defined: preoperative locoregional IRX-2 cytokine immunotherapy. Preoperative locoregional IRX-2 cytokine immunotherapy was tested in the phase Ib source study. The CDR3 has 17 residues. V was clipped by 2 bases and J by 0 bases, with 16 bases between them. Germline V gene lookup returns CDR1 ENHRY and CDR2 SYGVKD.

This receptor was taken from a human donor with breast cancer. The chain links TRBV10-3 to TRBJ2-5, with D perhaps matching TRBD1 (6 bases). The material sequenced was tumor tissue, taken after IRX-2 immunotherapy. The CDR3 protein is CAISEEQGSDYQETQYF. CDR3 in DNA: TGTGCCATCAGTGAGGAGCAGGGGTCGGATTACCAAGAGACCCAGTACTTC.